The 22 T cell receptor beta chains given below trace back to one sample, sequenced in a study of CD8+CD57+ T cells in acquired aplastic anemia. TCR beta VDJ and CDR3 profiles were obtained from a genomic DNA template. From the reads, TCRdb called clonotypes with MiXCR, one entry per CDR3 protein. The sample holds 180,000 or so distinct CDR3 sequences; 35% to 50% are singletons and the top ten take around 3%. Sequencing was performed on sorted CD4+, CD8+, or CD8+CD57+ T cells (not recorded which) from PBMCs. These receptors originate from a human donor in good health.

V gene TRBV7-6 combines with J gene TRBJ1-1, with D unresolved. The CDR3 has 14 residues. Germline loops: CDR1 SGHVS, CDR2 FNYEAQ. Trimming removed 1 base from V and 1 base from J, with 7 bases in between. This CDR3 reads CASSLGRTNTEAFF. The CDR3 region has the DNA TGTGCCAGCAGCTTAGGGAGGACGAACACTGAAGCTTTCTTT.

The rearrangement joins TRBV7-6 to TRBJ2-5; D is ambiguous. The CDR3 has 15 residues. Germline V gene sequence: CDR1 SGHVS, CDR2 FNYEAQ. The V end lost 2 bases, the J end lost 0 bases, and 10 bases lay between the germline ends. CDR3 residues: CASSLNLGYQETQYF. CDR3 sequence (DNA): TGTGCCAGCAGCTTAAATCTGGGGTACCAAGAGACCCAGTACTTC.

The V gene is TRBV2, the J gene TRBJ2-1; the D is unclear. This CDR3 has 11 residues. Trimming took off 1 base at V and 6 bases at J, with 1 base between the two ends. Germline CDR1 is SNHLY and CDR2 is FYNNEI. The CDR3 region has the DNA TGTGCCAGCAGTGAAGTCAATGAGCAGTTCTTC. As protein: CASSEVNEQFF.

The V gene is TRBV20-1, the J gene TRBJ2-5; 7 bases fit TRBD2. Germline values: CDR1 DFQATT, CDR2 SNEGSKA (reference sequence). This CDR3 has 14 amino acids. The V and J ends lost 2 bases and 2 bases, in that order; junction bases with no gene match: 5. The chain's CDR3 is CSARTHGGQETQYF. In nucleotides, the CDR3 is TGCAGTGCTAGAACCCACGGGGGGCAAGAGACCCAGTACTTC.

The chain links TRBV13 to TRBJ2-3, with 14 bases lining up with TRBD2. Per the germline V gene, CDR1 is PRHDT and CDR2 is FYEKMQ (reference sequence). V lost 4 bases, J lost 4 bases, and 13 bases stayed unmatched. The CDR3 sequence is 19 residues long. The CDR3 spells CASSSFPGLAGVIADTQYF. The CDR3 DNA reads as TGTGCCAGCAGCTCCTTTCCGGGACTAGCGGGAGTTATAGCAGATACGCAGTATTTT.

CDR3 loop: CSARDLEGQGVGEQYF. Here the CDR3 DNA reads TGCAGTGCTAGAGATCTAGAGGGACAGGGTGTGGGGGAGCAGTACTTC. V is TRBV20-1 and J is TRBJ2-7, with TRBD1 matching over 9 bases. CDR1 is DFQATT and CDR2 is SNEGSKA in the germline V gene (reference sequence). V trimming: 0 bases; J trimming: 7 bases; junction bases outside the gene matches: 13. The CDR3 has 16 amino acids.

The chain's CDR3 is CATSNRGFQTLYEQYF. The CDR3 DNA reads TGTGCCACCAGCAACAGGGGATTTCAAACTCTCTACGAGCAGTACTTC. This chain links TRBV15 with TRBJ2-7; TRBD1 aligns across 7 bases. The CDR3 is 16 residues long. V lost 4 bases to trimming and J lost 3 bases; unmatched junction nucleotides: 12. The germline gives CDR1 LNHNV, CDR2 YYDKDF (reference sequence). Based on the CDR3 plus reference TRBV15 and TRBJ2-7, the full variable domain is DAMVIQNPRYQVTQFGKPVTLSCSQTLNHNVMYWYQQKSSQAPKLLFHYYDKDFNNEADTPDNFQSRRPNTSFCFLDIRSPGLGDTAMYLCATSNRGFQTLYEQYFGPGTRLTVT.

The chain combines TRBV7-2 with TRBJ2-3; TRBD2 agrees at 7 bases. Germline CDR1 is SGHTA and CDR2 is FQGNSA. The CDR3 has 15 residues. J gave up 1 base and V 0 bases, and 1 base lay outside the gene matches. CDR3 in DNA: TGTGCCAGCAGCTTAGCGCTAGCGGGCACAGATACGCAGTATTTT. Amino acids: CASSLALAGTDTQYF.

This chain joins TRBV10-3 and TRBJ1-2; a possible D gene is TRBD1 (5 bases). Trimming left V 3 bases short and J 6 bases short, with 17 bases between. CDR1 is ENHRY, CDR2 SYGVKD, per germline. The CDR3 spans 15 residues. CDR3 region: CAISERTGGIHGYTF. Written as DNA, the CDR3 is TGTGCCATCAGTGAAAGGACGGGGGGAATTCATGGCTACACCTTC.

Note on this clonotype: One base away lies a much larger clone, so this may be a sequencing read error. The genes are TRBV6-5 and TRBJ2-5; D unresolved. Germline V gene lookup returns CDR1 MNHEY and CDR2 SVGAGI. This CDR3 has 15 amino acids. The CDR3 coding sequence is TGTGCCTGCAGTTACTCAACCCTGTACCAAGAGACCCAGTACTTC. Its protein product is CACSYSTLYQETQYF.

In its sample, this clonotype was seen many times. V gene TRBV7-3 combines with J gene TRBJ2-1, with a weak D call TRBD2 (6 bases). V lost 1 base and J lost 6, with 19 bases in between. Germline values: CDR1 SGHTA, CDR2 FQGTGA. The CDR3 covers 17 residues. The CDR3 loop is CASSLKGDSVGSNEQFF. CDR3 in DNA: TGTGCCAGCAGCTTAAAGGGAGATAGCGTCGGGAGCAATGAGCAGTTCTTC.

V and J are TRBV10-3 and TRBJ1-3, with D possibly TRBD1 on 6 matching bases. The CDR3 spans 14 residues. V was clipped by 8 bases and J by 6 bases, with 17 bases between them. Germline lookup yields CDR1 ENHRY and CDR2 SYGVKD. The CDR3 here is CAIASRDIINTIYF. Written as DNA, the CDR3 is TGTGCCATCGCCAGCCGGGACATAATAAACACCATATATTTT.

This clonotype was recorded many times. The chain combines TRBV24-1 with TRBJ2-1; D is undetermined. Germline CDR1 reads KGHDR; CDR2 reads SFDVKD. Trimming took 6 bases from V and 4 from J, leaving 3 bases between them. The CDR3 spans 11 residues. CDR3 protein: CATSRYNEQFF. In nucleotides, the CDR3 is TGTGCCACCAGTCGGTACAATGAGCAGTTCTTC.

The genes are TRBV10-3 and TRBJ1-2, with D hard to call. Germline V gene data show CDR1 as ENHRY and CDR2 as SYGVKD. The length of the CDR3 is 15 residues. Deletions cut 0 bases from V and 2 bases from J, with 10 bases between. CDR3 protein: CAISESQNLNYGYTF. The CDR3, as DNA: TGTGCCATCAGTGAGTCCCAGAATTTAAACTATGGCTACACCTTC.

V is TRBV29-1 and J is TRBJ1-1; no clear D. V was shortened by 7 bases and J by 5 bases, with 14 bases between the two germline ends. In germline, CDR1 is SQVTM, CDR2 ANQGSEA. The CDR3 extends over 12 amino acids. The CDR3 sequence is CSAWTGETEAFF. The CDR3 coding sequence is TGCAGCGCGTGGACGGGAGAAACTGAAGCTTTCTTT.

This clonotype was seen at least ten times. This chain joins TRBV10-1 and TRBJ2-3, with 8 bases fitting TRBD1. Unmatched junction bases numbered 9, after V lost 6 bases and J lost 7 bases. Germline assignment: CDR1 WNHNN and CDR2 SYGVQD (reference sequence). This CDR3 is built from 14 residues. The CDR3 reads CASREQGVHYTQYF. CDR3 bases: TGCGCCAGCAGGGAACAGGGGGTTCATTATACGCAGTATTTT.

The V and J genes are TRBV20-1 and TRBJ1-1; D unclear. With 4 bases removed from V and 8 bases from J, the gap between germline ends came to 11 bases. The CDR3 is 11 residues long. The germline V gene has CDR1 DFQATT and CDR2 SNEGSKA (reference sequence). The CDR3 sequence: CSATTFPEAFF. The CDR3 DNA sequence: TGCAGTGCTACCACGTTCCCCGAAGCTTTCTTT.

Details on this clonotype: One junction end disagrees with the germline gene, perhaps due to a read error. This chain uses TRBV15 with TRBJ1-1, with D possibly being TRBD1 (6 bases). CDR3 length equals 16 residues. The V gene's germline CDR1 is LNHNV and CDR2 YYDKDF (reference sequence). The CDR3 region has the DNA TGTGCCACCAGCAGAGACCCCCGACTTGGGGACACTGGAGCTTTCTTT. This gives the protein CATSRDPRLGDTGAFF.

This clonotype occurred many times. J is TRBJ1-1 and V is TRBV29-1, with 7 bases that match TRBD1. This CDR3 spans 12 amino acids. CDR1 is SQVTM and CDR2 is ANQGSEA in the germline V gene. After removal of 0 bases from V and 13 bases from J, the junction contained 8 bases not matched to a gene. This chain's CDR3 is CSVEDRQGPGFF. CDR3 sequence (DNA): TGCAGCGTTGAAGATCGACAGGGACCCGGTTTCTTT.

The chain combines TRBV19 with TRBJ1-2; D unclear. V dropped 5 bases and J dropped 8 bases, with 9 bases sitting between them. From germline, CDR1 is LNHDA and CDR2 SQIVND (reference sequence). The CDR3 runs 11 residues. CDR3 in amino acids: CASSLLAGYTF. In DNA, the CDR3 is TGTGCCAGTAGTCTACTAGCGGGCTACACCTTC.

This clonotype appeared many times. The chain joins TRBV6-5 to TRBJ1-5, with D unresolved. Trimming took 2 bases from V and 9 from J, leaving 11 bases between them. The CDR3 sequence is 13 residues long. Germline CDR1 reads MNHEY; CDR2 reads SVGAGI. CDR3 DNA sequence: TGTGCCAGCAGTTACAGGGCTTCTCGGCCCCAGCATTTT. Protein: CASSYRASRPQHF.

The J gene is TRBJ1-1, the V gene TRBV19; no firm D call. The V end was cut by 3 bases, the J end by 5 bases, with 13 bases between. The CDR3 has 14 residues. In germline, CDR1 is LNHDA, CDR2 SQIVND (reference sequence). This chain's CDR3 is CASSITGSGTEAFF. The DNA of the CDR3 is TGTGCCAGTAGTATCACCGGTAGCGGAACTGAAGCTTTCTTT.